The 16 T cell receptor beta chains below all came from one sample that was sequenced in a study of shared clonotypes between healthy human individuals. Sequenced by immunoSEQ multiplex PCR; TCRdb stores in-frame clones only, minus some. This sample has millions of clones, with approximately 94% found just once. Positively selected for CCR7, the CD45RO-negative cells used as naive CD8 cells excluded terminally differentiated effector memory CD45RA+ cells. The sequencing input was naive CD8+ T cells sorted from blood. The receptors stem from a young man in good health.

The chain combines TRBV7-9 with TRBJ2-7; D is uncertain. The CDR3 runs 13 residues. Trimming shortened V by 1 base and J by 6 bases, and 10 bases separated the two germline ends. Germline assignment: CDR1 SEHNR and CDR2 FQNEAQ (reference sequence). The CDR3 loop is CASSLGPGSEQYF. CDR3 sequence (DNA): TGTGCCAGCAGCTTAGGGCCGGGTTCCGAGCAGTACTTC.

The chain recombines TRBV19 with TRBJ2-7, with 9 bases that match TRBD2. CDR3 length: 14 residues. Germline V lookup: CDR1 LNHDA, CDR2 SQIVND (reference sequence). V shed 3 bases, J shed 5 bases, and the junction held 5 bases outside the gene matches. The CDR3: CASSIASGNHEQYF. The CDR3 coding sequence is TGTGCCAGTAGTATCGCTAGCGGGAACCACGAGCAGTACTTC.

This clone was counted once. An end of the junction differs from the germline gene, which may be a read error. The identical CDR3 is also encoded by other nucleotide sequences in the sample. The V call is TRBV4-3, the J call TRBJ1-2; no definite D call. Germline V gene sequence: CDR1 LGHNA, CDR2 YSLEER. This CDR3 spans 15 amino acids. CDR3 protein: CASSQEGARDYGYTF. The CDR3 DNA sequence: TGCGCAAGCAGCCAAGAGGGAGCGAGGGACTATGGCTACACCTTC.

This clone showed up just once. The chain has TRBV4-1 and TRBJ2-1; D is undetermined. CDR1 MGHRA and CDR2 YSYEKL come from the germline V gene. The CDR3 covers 14 residues. The V end was cut by 0 bases, the J end by 10 bases, with 13 bases between. DNA of the CDR3: TGCGCCAGCAGCCAAGAAAGGGCTCCCGGGGAGCAGTTCTTC. Its translation is CASSQERAPGEQFF.

CDR3 in amino acids: CSVETGSEQYF. CDR3 bases: TGCAGCGTTGAAACAGGGAGCGAGCAGTACTTC. This chain links TRBV29-1 with TRBJ2-7; tentative D call: TRBD1 (6 bases). CDR1 and CDR2 from the germline V gene are SQVTM and ANQGSEA. The CDR3 totals 11 residues. Trimming pared 2 bases from V and 6 bases from J, leaving 8 bases between.

This chain connects TRBV7-8 to TRBJ1-2; a weak D match, TRBD1 (6 bases). Germline lookup yields CDR1 SGHVS and CDR2 FQNEAQ. The CDR3 length is 15 residues. The V end was cut by 1 base, the J end by 4 bases, with 13 bases between. CDR3: CASSLEGGIIYGYTF. The CDR3, as DNA: TGTGCCAGCAGCTTAGAGGGGGGTATCATCTATGGCTACACCTTC.

This rearrangement joins TRBV7-9 to TRBJ1-6; no reliable D call. Trimming removed 5 bases from V and 13 bases from J, with 15 bases in between. The germline V gene encodes CDR1 SEHNR and CDR2 FQNEAQ (reference sequence). The CDR3 is 13 residues long. CDR3 in DNA: TGTGCCAGCAGCCTCAGCCCGGAGGTGCCCCTCCACTTT. Protein sequence: CASSLSPEVPLHF.

DNA for the CDR3: TGTGCCAGCAGTGAGGGAGGGCCAAAACACTACACTGAAGCTTTCTTT. It yields the protein CASSEGGPKHYTEAFF. The chain is built from TRBV13 and TRBJ1-1; no firm D call. The CDR3 is 16 amino acids. Germline loops: CDR1 PRHDT, CDR2 FYEKMQ (reference sequence). The ends were cut back, 6 bases at V and 3 bases at J, with 20 bases in the middle. Full variable domain (missing parts from reference TRBV13 and TRBJ1-1): AAGVIQSPRHLIKEKRETATLKCYPIPRHDTVYWYQQGPGQDPQFLISFYEKMQSDKGSIPDRFSAQQFSDYHSELNMSSLELGDSALYFCASSEGGPKHYTEAFFGQGTRLTVV.

The chain recombines TRBV6-5 with TRBJ2-5; the D call may be TRBD1 or TRBD2 (5 bases each). The CDR3 has 14 residues. Trimming took off 6 bases at V and 13 bases at J, with 24 bases between the two ends. Germline CDR1 MNHEY, CDR2 SVGAGI. The CDR3 nucleotides read TGTGCCAGCAGCCCAACTAGGGAACAGGTTGTGTGGTACTTC. This codes for CASSPTREQVVWYF.

This chain links TRBV9 with TRBJ2-7, with D maybe TRBD1 (5 bases). The CDR3 sequence is 14 residues long. V was trimmed by 0 bases and J by 1 base, leaving 8 bases between them. Germline V gives CDR1 SGDLS, CDR2 YYNGEE. This CDR3 is CASSVDQGSYEQYF. The CDR3 DNA is TGTGCCAGCAGCGTAGACCAGGGTTCCTACGAGCAGTACTTC.

The chain joins TRBV9 to TRBJ2-1; tentative D call: TRBD2 (6 bases). The V gene lost 0 bases and the J gene lost 9 bases, with 10 bases spanning the gap. The CDR3 consists of 13 residues. Germline lookup yields CDR1 SGDLS and CDR2 YYNGEE. CDR3 DNA: TGTGCCAGCAGCGTAGGGGCTAGCGCTGAGCAGTTCTTC. Residues: CASSVGASAEQFF.

The chain uses TRBV11-2 and TRBJ2-2; D not certain. CDR3 length equals 16 residues. CDR1 and CDR2 from the germline V gene are SGHAT and FQNNGV. Trimming pared 4 bases from V and 3 bases from J, leaving 15 bases between. The CDR3 sequence is CASSSSVSAYTGELFF. The CDR3 bases are TGTGCCAGCAGCTCCAGCGTATCCGCGTACACCGGGGAGCTGTTTTTT.

The genes are TRBV10-2 and TRBJ2-2; D gene ambiguous. Trimming stripped 6 bases from V and 3 bases from J, with 2 bases between. Germline V gene lookup returns CDR1 WSHSY and CDR2 SAAADI. The CDR3 is 11 residues long. The CDR3 region is CASRDTGELFF. The CDR3, as DNA: TGCGCCAGCAGGGACACCGGGGAGCTGTTTTTT.

The chain employs TRBV6-5 and TRBJ1-1; D gene ambiguous. Germline CDR1 and CDR2: MNHEY and SVGAGI. V was clipped by 2 bases and J by 11 bases, with 9 bases between them. The CDR3 length is 11 residues. In DNA, the CDR3 is TGTGCCAGCAGTTACGTCGGGGAGGCTTTCTTT. The encoded protein is CASSYVGEAFF.

This chain uses TRBV21-1 with TRBJ2-3. TRBV21-1 represents a pseudogene. This CDR3 contains 13 residues. CDR3 amino acids: CARRGGGTDTQYF. CDR3 nucleotide sequence: TGTGCCAGACGGGGCGGTGGCACAGATACGCAGTATTTT.

This chain uses TRBV27 with TRBJ1-2; tentative D call: TRBD1 (6 bases). The CDR3 sequence is 16 residues long. The V gene lost 5 bases and the J gene lost 0 bases, with 16 bases spanning the gap. CDR1 is MNHEY and CDR2 is SMNVEV in the germline V gene (reference sequence). CDR3 sequence (DNA): TGTGCCAGCAGTCCGATCTCGACAGGTTCTAACTATGGCTACACCTTC. It codes for CASSPISTGSNYGYTF.